The 7 T cell receptor beta chains below come from one sample, sequenced in a study of chemoradiotherapy in HPV16-positive cancers. Clones were sequenced by immunoSEQ multiplex PCR, and TCRdb holds only the in-frame ones, with some missing. The data show 10,000 to 11,000 clones, 70% to 85% seen once. Sampling took place from a patient who underwent chemoradiotherapy. These receptors were taken from a human donor with HPV-associated anogenital cancer.

This clone appeared a single time. The V gene is TRBV28, the J gene TRBJ2-5; maybe TRBD2 (6 bases). The CDR3 contains 15 residues. Between the trimmed V and J ends, which lost 6 bases and 7 bases, there was a span of 21 bases. CDR1 and CDR2 (germline): MDHEN, SYDVKM. This chain's CDR3 is CASSALSGPGVTQYF. The CDR3 DNA reads as TGTGCCAGCAGCGCTTTGAGCGGGCCGGGGGTGACCCAGTACTTC.

This clone appeared a single time. The chain carries TRBV7-6 and TRBJ2-3; D is perhaps TRBD1 (6 bases). The CDR3 extends over 14 amino acids. Trimming pared 5 bases from V and 2 bases from J, leaving 11 bases between. The germline V gene has CDR1 SGHVS and CDR2 FNYEAQ. The CDR3 sequence: CASSTDSYTDTQYF. The CDR3 DNA follows: TGTGCCAGCAGCACGGACAGCTACACAGATACGCAGTATTTT.

The rearrangement uses TRBV7-9 and TRBJ1-1, with D tentatively TRBD1 (5 bases). V was pared by 4 bases and J by 2 bases, with 17 bases between. The CDR3 spans 16 residues. Germline V gives CDR1 SEHNR, CDR2 FQNEAQ (reference sequence). The CDR3 region is CASSSLIGVLNTEAFF. The CDR3 nucleotides are TGTGCCAGCAGCTCCTTAATAGGGGTACTAAACACTGAAGCTTTCTTT.

The V gene is TRBV7-2, the J gene TRBJ2-5, with D possibly being TRBD2 (6 bases). V was trimmed by 5 bases and J by 0 bases, leaving 10 bases between them. Germline-derived CDR1 and CDR2 are SGHTA and FQGNSA. The CDR3 loop spans 14 amino acids. The DNA of the CDR3 is TGTGCCAGCAGCCCCGGGGGTAACCAAGAGACCCAGTACTTC. This gives the protein CASSPGGNQETQYF.

This rearrangement joins TRBV2 to TRBJ1-2; the D is unclear. The CDR3 runs to 12 residues. Trimming pared 2 bases from V and 8 bases from J, leaving 9 bases between. From germline, CDR1 is SNHLY and CDR2 FYNNEI. The CDR3 is CASSETPRGYTF. DNA for the CDR3: TGTGCCAGCAGTGAAACCCCCCGGGGCTACACCTTC.

The chain couples TRBV9 to TRBJ1-3, with TRBD1 matching 8 bases. This CDR3 comprises 17 residues. The trim removed 0 bases at V and 4 bases at J, leaving 9 bases unmatched. Germline values: CDR1 SGDLS, CDR2 YYNGEE. DNA for the CDR3: TGTGCCAGCAGCGTAGGAAACAGGGGGATGGGCGGAAACACCATATATTTT. Translated, it gives CASSVGNRGMGGNTIYF.

The V and J genes are TRBV7-6 and TRBJ1-4, with 9 bases that match TRBD1. The CDR3 consists of 16 residues. V was clipped by 5 bases and J by 4 bases; unmatched bases: 8. Germline V gene lookup returns CDR1 SGHVS and CDR2 FNYEAQ. CDR3 in amino acids: CASSQTGGAYNEKLFF. CDR3 nucleotides: TGTGCCAGCAGCCAAACAGGGGGCGCATATAATGAAAAACTGTTTTTT.